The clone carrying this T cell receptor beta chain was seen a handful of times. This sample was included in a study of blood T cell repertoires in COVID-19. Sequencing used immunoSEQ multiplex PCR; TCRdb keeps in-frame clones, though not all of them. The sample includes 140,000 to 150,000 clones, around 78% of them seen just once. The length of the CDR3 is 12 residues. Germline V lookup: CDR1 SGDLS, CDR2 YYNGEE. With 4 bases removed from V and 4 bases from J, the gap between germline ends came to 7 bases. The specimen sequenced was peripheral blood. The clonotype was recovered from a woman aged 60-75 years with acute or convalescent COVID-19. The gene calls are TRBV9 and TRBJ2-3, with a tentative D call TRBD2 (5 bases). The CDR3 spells CASSPGSDTQYF. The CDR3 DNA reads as TGTGCCAGCAGCCCGGGGTCAGATACGCAGTATTTT.